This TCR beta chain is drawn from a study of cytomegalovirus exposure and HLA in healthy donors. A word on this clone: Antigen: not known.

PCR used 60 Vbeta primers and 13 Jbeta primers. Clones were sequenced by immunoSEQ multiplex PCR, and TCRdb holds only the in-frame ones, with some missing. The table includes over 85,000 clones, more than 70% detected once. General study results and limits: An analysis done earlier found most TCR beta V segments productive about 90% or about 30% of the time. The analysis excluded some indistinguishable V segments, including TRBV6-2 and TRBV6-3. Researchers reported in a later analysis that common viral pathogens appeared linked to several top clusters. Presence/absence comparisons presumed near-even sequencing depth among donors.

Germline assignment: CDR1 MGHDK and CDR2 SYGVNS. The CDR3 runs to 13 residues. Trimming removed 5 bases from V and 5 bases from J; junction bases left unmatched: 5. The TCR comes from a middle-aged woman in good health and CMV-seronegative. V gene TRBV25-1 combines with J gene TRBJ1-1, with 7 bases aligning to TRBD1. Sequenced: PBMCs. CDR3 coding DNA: TGTGCCAGCAGTCGCCAGGGGGGAACTGAAGCTTTCTTT. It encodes CASSRQGGTEAFF.